This TCR beta chain is from a study of shared clonotypes between healthy human individuals. Whole-study results and caveats: With few donors, the genetic and exposure-history diversity represented was limited. Estimated clonotype richness was generally higher in naive than memory subsets. At large depth, rarefaction still showed sorted-subset sequencing to be incomplete.

This table comes from immunoSEQ multiplex PCR, and its TCRdb copy is limited to in-frame clones, with some not included. The data hold roughly 1,800,000 clones, with around 96% observed a single time. This CDR3 is built from 14 residues. Germline lookup yields CDR1 SEHNR and CDR2 FQNEAQ (reference sequence). V lost 5 bases, J lost 7 bases, and 5 bases stayed unmatched. CD45RO negativity and positive selection for CCR7 defined naive CD8 cells, a population that excluded terminally differentiated effector memory CD45RA+ cells. On this clone itself: Its specificity is unknown.

This clonotype was sampled from a man younger than 30 in good health. Sequenced: naive CD8+ T cells sorted from blood. The V gene is TRBV7-9, the J gene TRBJ1-4; the match to TRBD1 covers 9 bases. The CDR3 loop is CASSPGQGPEKLFF. Written as DNA, the CDR3 is TGTGCCAGCAGCCCGGGACAGGGTCCTGAAAAACTGTTTTTT.